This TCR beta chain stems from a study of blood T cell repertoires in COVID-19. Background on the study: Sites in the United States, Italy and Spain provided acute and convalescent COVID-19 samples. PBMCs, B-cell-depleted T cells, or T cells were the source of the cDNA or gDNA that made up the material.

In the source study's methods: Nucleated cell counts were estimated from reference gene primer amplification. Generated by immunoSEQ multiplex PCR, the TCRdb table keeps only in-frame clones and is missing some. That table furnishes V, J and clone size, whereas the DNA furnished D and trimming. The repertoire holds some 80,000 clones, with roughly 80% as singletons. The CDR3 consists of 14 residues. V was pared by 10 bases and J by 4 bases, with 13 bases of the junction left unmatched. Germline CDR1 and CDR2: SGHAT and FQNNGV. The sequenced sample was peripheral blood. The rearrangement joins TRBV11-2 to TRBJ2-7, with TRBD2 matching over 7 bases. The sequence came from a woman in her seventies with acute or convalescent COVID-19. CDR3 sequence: CATKDGEGRYEQYF. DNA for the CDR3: TGTGCCACAAAAGACGGGGAGGGCCGGTACGAGCAGTACTTC. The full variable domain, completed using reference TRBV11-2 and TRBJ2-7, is EAGVAQSPRYKIIEKRQSVAFWCNPISGHATLYWYQQILGQGPKLLIQFQNNGVVDDSQLPKDRFSAERLKGVDSTLKIQPAKLEDSAVYLCATKDGEGRYEQYFGPGTRLTVT.